Listed below are T cell receptor beta chains from one sample, sequenced in a study of chemoradiotherapy in HPV16-positive cancers. The data were produced by immunoSEQ multiplex PCR, yet TCRdb's version contains in-frame clones alone and is incomplete. The table shows 53,000 or so clones, with about nine tenths occurring only once. Sequenced here: blood, sampled from a patient who underwent chemoradiotherapy. These receptors were taken from a human donor with HPV-associated anogenital cancer. Each CDR3 is given with its conserved first and last residue. A D gene is named only where the DNA matches it firmly. Clone size is not always given. Where it is, it says once, few, many or a class for expanded clones.

clone_size d_call j_call v_call cdr3_nt cdr3_aa
NA NA TRBJ1-5 TRBV5-5 TGTGCCAGCAGCTTGTCTAATAGCAATCAGCCCCAGCATTTT CASSLSNSNQPQHF
once NA TRBJ1-3 TRBV7-6 TGTGCCAGCAGCTTAGCGGAGGGATCTGGAAACACCATATATTTT CASSLAEGSGNTIYF
NA NA TRBJ1-5 TRBV5-1 TGCGCCAGCAGCTTGGAGTCGGATCAGCCCCAGCATTTT CASSLESDQPQHF
NA NA TRBJ1-1 TRBV11-1 TGTGCCAGCAGCTTAGGAAGGGCTCTGGACACTGAAGCTTTCTTT CASSLGRALDTEAFF
NA NA TRBJ2-7 TRBV7-9 TGTGCCAGCAGCTTAGGGGCACTTATCTACGAGCAGTACTTC CASSLGALIYEQYF
NA NA TRBJ1-1 TRBV6-5 TGTGCCAGCAGGCGGGACACTGAAGCTTTCTTT CASRRDTEAFF
NA NA TRBJ2-5 TRBV30 TGTGCCTGGAAATCCTCGAGTGAGACCCAGTACTTC CAWKSSSETQYF
NA NA TRBJ2-1 TRBV7-6 TGTGCCAGCAGCTTGGGGGGAGACGGTGAGCAGTTCTTC CASSLGGDGEQFF
NA TRBD2 TRBJ2-3 TRBV7-9 TGTGCCAGCAGCTTCCCAATTCGACTAGCGGGGGGTAAAGATACGCAGTATTTT CASSFPIRLAGGKDTQYF
few NA TRBJ1-5 TRBV10-3 TGTGCCATCGGACTCGAGGGCAATCAGCCCCAGCATTTT CAIGLEGNQPQHF
NA NA TRBJ1-1 TRBV15 TGTGCCACCAGCAGATCGGGAGGTACCACGGGAACTGAAGCTTTCTTT CATSRSGGTTGTEAFF
NA NA TRBJ1-5 TRBV6-1 TGTGCCAGCAGTGCCGGACAGAGTAGCAATCAGCCCCAGCATTTT CASSAGQSSNQPQHF
NA NA TRBJ2-3 TRBV6-5 TGTGCCAGCAGTCCGGGACTCGGCACAGATACGCAGTATTTT CASSPGLGTDTQYF
NA NA TRBJ2-1 TRBV5-1 TGCGCCAGCAGCTTGGACATTACCTACAATGAGCAGTTCTTC CASSLDITYNEQFF
NA NA TRBJ2-5 TRBV4-1 TGCGCCAGCAGCCAAGACCGGACACCGCAAGAGACCCAGTACTTC CASSQDRTPQETQYF
NA NA TRBJ2-7 TRBV5-6 TGTGCCAGCAGCCGGAGGAGCACCAGCTCCGAGCAGTACTTC CASSRRSTSSEQYF
NA NA TRBJ2-7 TRBV9 TGTGCCAGCAGCGTAGTCGATGGGGGGAGATTCTACGAGCAGTACTTC CASSVVDGGRFYEQYF
NA NA TRBJ2-7 TRBV6-5 TGTGCCAGCAGTTCCCTTCACGAGCAGTACTTC CASSSLHEQYF
once TRBD1 TRBJ2-4 TRBV6-5 TGTGCCAGCAGTTACTCGCCTCAGGGGGTAAACATTCAGTACTTC CASSYSPQGVNIQYF
NA TRBD1 TRBJ2-7 TRBV19 TGTGCCAGTAGTATTGAAGCCGGGACAGGGGTCTCAGGGGAGCAGTACTTC CASSIEAGTGVSGEQYF
NA TRBD2 TRBJ2-1 TRBV7-2 TGTGCCAGCAGCTCCAGACTAGCGGGAGTACGCGGGGAGTTCTTC CASSSRLAGVRGEFF
NA TRBD2 TRBJ2-2 TRBV12-5 TGTGCTAGTGGTTTGGTACCAGCGGGAGTGGGAACCGGGGAGCTGTTTTTT CASGLVPAGVGTGELFF
NA TRBD2 TRBJ2-2 TRBV27 TGTGCCAGCAGTTTGGCCCTGGCGGTAGCGGGAGACACCGGGGAGCTGTTTTTT CASSLALAVAGDTGELFF
once NA TRBJ1-3 TRBV7-9 TGTGCCAGCAGCTTAGCGGGCTGGGTCGGAAACACCATATATTTT CASSLAGWVGNTIYF
NA NA TRBJ2-3 TRBV5-1 TGCGCCAGCAGCTTGCGTGTTAGCGGCCCCGATACGCAGTATTTT CASSLRVSGPDTQYF
NA TRBD1 TRBJ2-7 TRBV5-1 TGCGCCAGCAGGCCTACGCCGGGACAGGGGGCATACGAGCAGTACTTC CASRPTPGQGAYEQYF
NA NA TRBJ2-7 TRBV25-1 TGTGCCAGCAGCAGAGGGTCCTACGAGCAGTACTTC CASSRGSYEQYF
once NA TRBJ2-5 TRBV18 TGTGCCAGCTCACCAATAAGGAGGGAGCAGGAGACCCAGTACTTC CASSPIRREQETQYF
NA TRBD2 TRBJ2-3 TRBV4-1 TGCGCCAGCAGCCTGGGACTAGCGGGGGGCACAGATACGCAGTATTTT CASSLGLAGGTDTQYF
NA NA TRBJ1-2 TRBV27 TGTGCCACAGTGACGGGGGCTGGCTACACCTTC CATVTGAGYTF
NA NA TRBJ2-2 TRBV9 TGTGCCAGCAGCGTCGGGGGCACCGGGGAGCTGTTTTTT CASSVGGTGELFF
NA TRBD1 TRBJ2-1 TRBV15 TGTGCCACCAGCTTAACCGGGACAGGGGGCATCAATGAGCAGTTCTTC CATSLTGTGGINEQFF
NA TRBD2 TRBJ2-2 TRBV13 TGTGCCAGCAGCCCGGGACTAGCGGGGGGCGTGAAAAGACCCGGGGAGCTGTTTTTT CASSPGLAGGVKRPGELFF
NA NA TRBJ2-2 TRBV6-4 TGTGCCAGCAGTGACAGGGCCACCGGGGAGCTGTTTTTT CASSDRATGELFF
NA TRBD1 TRBJ2-3 TRBV7-2 TGTGCCAGCAGCGCTACAGGGGGCCTCACAGATACGCAGTATTTT CASSATGGLTDTQYF
NA NA TRBJ1-2 TRBV9 TGTGCCAGCAGCGTAGCCTCGACTGCAAACTATGGCTACACCTTC CASSVASTANYGYTF
once TRBD1 TRBJ2-7 TRBV5-6 TGTGCCAGCAGCTTACGTCCCGGGACAGGGGACAACTCCTACGAGCAGTACTTC CASSLRPGTGDNSYEQYF
NA NA TRBJ1-5 TRBV7-2 TGTGCCAGCAGCTTGAGAGGAAATCAGCCCCAGCATTTT CASSLRGNQPQHF
NA TRBD1 TRBJ2-2 TRBV27 TGTGCCAGCAGTGGCCGACAGGGGAGGACCGGGGAGCTGTTTTTT CASSGRQGRTGELFF
NA NA TRBJ2-7 TRBV19 TGTGCCAGTAGTATAGTCACAGGACGCTCCTACGAGCAGTACTTC CASSIVTGRSYEQYF
NA NA TRBJ2-1 TRBV19 TGTGCCAGTACCGAGGGACCCAGCAAAGGAGATGAGCAGTTCTTC CASTEGPSKGDEQFF
once TRBD1 TRBJ2-7 TRBV7-9 TGTGCCAGCAGTTTGGACAGGGCGGCCTACGAGCAGTACTTC CASSLDRAAYEQYF
NA NA TRBJ2-3 TRBV6-5 TGTGCCAGCAGTTCCCCGGGGCGCACAGATACGCAGTATTTT CASSSPGRTDTQYF
NA NA TRBJ2-7 TRBV6-1 TGTGCCAGCAGGGCCGGGACGGTTTACGAGCAGTACTTC CASRAGTVYEQYF
NA TRBD1 TRBJ2-3 TRBV19 TGTGCCAGTAGTCTCCCGGGACAGGGGAACGCAGATACGCAGTATTTT CASSLPGQGNADTQYF
NA TRBD1 TRBJ1-3 TRBV2 TGTGCCAGCAGCTGGCCGACAGGGTCCGGAAACACCATATATTTT CASSWPTGSGNTIYF
NA TRBD2 TRBJ2-7 TRBV19 TGTGCCAGTCGCGGGGGGCCGATAGAACGGTACTACGAGCAGTACTTC CASRGGPIERYYEQYF
NA NA TRBJ2-1 TRBV25-1 TGTGCCAGCAGTGAACTCACCGGGACCGGGAACAATGAGCAGTTCTTC CASSELTGTGNNEQFF
NA NA TRBJ2-5 TRBV7-9 TGTGCCAGCACCTTACCGGTGGAGACCCAGTACTTC CASTLPVETQYF
NA NA TRBJ2-4 TRBV29-1 TGCAGCGTCGACCCTACGGGGCAAGGGGGAGACATTCAGTACTTC CSVDPTGQGGDIQYF
NA TRBD1 TRBJ2-7 TRBV6-1 TGTGCCAGCAGTGTGGGACAGGCCTACGAGCAGTACTTC CASSVGQAYEQYF